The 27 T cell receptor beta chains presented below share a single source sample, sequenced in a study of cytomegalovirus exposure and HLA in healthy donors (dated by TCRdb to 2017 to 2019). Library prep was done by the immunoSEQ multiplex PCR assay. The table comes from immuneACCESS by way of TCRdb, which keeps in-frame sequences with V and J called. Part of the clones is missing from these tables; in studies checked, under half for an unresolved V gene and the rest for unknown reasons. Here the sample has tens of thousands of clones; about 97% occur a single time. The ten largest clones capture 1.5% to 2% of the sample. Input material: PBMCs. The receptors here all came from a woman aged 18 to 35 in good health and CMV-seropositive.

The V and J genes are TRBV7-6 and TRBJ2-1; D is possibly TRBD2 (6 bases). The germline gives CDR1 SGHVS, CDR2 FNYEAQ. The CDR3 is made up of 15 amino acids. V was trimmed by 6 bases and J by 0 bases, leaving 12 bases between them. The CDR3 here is CASSSTSLSYNEQFF. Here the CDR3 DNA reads TGTGCCAGCAGTAGTACTAGCCTCTCCTACAATGAGCAGTTCTTC.

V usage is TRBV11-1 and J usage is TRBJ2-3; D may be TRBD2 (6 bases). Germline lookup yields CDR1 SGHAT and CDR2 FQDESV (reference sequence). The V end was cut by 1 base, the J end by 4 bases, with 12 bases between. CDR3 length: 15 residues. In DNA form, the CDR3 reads TGTGCCAGCAGCTTAGGTGGGAGGAGGGCAGATACGCAGTATTTT. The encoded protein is CASSLGGRRADTQYF.

CDR3: CASSPKGPGGNQHF. The CDR3 DNA reads as TGTGCCAGCAGCCCAAAGGGACCGGGGGGAAATCAGCATTTT. The chain uses TRBV6-5 and TRBJ1-5; D might be TRBD1 (5 bases). The CDR3 runs 14 residues. Per the germline V gene, CDR1 is MNHEY and CDR2 is SVGAGI. V was cut by 6 bases and J by 13 bases, with 22 bases left in between.

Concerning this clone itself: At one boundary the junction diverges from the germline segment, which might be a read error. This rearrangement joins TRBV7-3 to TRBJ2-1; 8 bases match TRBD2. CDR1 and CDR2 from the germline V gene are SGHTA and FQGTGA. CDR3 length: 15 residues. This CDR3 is CASSVTGTSYNEQFF. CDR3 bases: TGTGCCAGCAGCGTAACCGGGACTAGCTACAATGAGCAGTTCTTC.

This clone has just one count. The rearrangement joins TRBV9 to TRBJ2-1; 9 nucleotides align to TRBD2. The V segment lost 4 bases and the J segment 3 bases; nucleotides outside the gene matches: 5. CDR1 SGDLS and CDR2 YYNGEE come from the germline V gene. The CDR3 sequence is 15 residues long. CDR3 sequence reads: CASSPWTSDYNEQFF. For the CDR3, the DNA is TGTGCCAGCAGCCCCTGGACTAGCGACTACAATGAGCAGTTCTTC.

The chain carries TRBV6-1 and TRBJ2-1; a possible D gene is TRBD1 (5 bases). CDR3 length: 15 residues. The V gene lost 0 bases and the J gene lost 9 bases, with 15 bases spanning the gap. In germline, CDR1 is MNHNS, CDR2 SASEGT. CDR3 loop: CASSEAGLLNIEQFF. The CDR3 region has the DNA TGTGCCAGCAGTGAAGCGGGGCTGCTCAATATTGAGCAGTTCTTC.

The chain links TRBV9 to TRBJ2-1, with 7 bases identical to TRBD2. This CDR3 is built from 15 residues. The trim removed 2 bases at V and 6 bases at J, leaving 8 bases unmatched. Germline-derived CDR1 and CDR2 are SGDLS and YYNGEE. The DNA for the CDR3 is TGTGCCAGCAGCGTCTCGGGGAGGGGAGGCAATGAGCAGTTCTTC. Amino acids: CASSVSGRGGNEQFF.

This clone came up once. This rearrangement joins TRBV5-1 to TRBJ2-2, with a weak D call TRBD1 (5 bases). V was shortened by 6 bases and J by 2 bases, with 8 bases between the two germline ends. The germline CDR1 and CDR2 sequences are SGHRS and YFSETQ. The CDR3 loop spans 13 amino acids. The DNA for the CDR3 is TGCGCCAGCAAACAGGAAAACACCGGGGAGCTGTTTTTT. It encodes CASKQENTGELFF.

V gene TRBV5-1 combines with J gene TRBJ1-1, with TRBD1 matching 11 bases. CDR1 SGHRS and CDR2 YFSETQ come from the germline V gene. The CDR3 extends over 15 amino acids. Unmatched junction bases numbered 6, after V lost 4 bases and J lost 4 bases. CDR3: CASSVYGQGATEAFF. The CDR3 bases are TGCGCCAGCAGCGTATACGGACAGGGGGCCACTGAAGCTTTCTTT. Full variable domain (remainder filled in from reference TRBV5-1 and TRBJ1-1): KAGVTQTPRYLIKTRGQQVTLSCSPISGHRSVSWYQQTPGQGLQFLFEYFSETQRNKGNFPGRFSGRQFSNSRSEMNVSTLELGDSALYLCASSVYGQGATEAFFGQGTRLTVV.

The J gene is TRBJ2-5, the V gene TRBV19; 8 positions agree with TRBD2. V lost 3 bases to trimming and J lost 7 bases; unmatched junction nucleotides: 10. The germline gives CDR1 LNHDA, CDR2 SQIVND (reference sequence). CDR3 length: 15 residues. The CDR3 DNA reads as TGTGCCAGTAGTATCACTAGCGGAGCTAGAGGGACCCAGTACTTC. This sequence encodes CASSITSGARGTQYF.

CDR3: CASSLTGGMDTEAFF. CDR3 coding DNA: TGCGCCAGCAGCTTAACGGGGGGGATGGACACTGAAGCTTTCTTT. V and J are TRBV5-1 and TRBJ1-1, with a possible D match to TRBD1 (5 bases). Germline V CDR1 and CDR2: SGHRS, YFSETQ. The CDR3 is 15 amino acids. V was trimmed by 2 bases and J by 3 bases, leaving 14 bases between them.

The DNA for the CDR3 is TGTGCCAGCAGCCTACAGGGCCTGGGGGAGACCCAGTACTTC. This translates into CASSLQGLGETQYF. This chain joins TRBV7-2 and TRBJ2-5; TRBD1 is a possible D gene (6 bases). Germline V gene data show CDR1 as SGHTA and CDR2 as FQGNSA. Deletions cut 5 bases from V and 5 bases from J, with 15 bases between. The CDR3 extends over 14 amino acids.

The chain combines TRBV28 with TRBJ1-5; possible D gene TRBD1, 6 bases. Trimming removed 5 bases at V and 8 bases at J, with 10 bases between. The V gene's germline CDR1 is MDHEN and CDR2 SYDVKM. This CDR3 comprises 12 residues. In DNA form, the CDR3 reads TGTGCCAGCAGTCAGGGGAGTAAGCCCCAGCATTTT. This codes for CASSQGSKPQHF.

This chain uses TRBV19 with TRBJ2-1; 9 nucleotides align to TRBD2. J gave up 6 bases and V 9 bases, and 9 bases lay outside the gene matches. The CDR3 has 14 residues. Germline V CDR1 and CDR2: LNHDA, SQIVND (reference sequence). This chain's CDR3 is CASEKAGGINEQFF. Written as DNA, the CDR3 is TGTGCCAGCGAAAAAGCGGGAGGAATCAATGAGCAGTTCTTC.

The CDR3 loop is CASSLGGGPNTGELFF. CDR3 nucleotides: TGTGCCAGCAGCTTGGGCGGGGGCCCGAACACCGGGGAGCTGTTTTTT. The chain is built from TRBV5-8 and TRBJ2-2; D may be TRBD2 (7 bases). Germline CDR1 SGHTS, CDR2 YDEGEE. The CDR3 is 16 residues long. V was shortened by 0 bases and J by 0 bases, with 9 bases between the two germline ends.

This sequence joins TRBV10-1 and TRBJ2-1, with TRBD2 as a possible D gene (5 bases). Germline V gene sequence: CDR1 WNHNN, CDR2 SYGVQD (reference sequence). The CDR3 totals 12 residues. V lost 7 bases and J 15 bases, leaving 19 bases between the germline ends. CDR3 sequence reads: CASMGSGPHAFF. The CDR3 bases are TGCGCCAGCATGGGCAGCGGCCCGCACGCGTTCTTC.

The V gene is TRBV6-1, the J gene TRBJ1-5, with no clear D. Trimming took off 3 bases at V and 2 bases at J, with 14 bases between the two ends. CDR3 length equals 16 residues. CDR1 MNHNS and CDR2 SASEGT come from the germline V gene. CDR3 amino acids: CASSDDRSEGNQPQHF. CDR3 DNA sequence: TGTGCCAGCAGTGATGATCGAAGTGAGGGCAATCAGCCCCAGCATTTT.

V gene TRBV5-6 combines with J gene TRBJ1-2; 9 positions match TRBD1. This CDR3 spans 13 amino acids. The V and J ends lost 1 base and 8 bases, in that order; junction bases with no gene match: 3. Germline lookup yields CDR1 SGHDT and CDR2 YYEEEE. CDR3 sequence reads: CASSLTGGWGYTF. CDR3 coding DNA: TGTGCCAGCAGCTTGACAGGGGGCTGGGGCTACACCTTC.

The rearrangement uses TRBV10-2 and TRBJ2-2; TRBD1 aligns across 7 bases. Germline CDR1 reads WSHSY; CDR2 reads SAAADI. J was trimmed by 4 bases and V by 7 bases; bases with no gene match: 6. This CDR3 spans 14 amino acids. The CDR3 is CASIRQGFTGELFF. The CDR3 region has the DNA TGCGCCAGCATTAGACAGGGCTTCACCGGGGAGCTGTTTTTT.

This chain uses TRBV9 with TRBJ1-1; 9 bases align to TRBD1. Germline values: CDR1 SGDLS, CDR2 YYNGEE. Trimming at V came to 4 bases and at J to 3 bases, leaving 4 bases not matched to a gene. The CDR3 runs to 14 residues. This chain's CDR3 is CASSQRTGDTEAFF. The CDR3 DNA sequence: TGTGCCAGCAGCCAGAGGACAGGGGACACTGAAGCTTTCTTT.

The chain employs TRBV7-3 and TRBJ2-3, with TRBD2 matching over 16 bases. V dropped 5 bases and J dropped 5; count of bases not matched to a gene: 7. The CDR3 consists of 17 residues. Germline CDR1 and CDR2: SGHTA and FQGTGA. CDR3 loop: CASSQGTSGRVQDTQYF. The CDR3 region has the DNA TGTGCCAGCAGCCAAGGGACTAGCGGGAGGGTGCAAGATACGCAGTATTTT.

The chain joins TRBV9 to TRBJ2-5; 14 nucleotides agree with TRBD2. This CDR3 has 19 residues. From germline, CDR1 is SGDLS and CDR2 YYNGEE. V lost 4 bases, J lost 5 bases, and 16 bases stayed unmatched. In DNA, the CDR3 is TGTGCCAGCAGCTTTCAAGTGGGGGGACTAGCGGGAGCAGGGGAGACCCAGTACTTC. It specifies CASSFQVGGLAGAGETQYF.

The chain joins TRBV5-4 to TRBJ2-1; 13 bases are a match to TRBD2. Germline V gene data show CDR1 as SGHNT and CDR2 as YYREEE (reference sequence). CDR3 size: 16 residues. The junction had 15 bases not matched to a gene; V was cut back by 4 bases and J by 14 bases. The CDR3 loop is CASSMEGLAGARREFF. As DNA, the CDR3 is TGTGCCAGCAGCATGGAAGGACTAGCGGGAGCACGTAGGGAGTTCTTC.

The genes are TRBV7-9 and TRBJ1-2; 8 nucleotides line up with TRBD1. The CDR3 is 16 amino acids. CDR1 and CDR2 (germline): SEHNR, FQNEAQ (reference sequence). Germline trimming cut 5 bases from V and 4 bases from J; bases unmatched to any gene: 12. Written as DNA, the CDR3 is TGTGCCAGCAGCGCGGGACAGGAATCACCCCTCTATGGCTACACCTTC. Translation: CASSAGQESPLYGYTF. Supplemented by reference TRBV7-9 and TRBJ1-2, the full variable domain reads DTGVSQNPRHKITKRGQNVTFRCDPISEHNRLYWYRQTLGQGPEFLTYFQNEAQLEKSRLLSDRFSAERPKGSFSTLEIQRTEQGDSAMYLCASSAGQESPLYGYTFGSGTRLTVV.

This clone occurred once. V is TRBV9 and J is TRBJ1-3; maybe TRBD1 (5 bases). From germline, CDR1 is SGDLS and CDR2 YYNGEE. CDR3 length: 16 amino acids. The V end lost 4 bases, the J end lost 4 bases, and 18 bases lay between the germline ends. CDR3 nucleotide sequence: TGTGCCAGCAGCCCCTACGTGGGGGGGTTCGGAAACACCATATATTTT. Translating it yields CASSPYVGGFGNTIYF.

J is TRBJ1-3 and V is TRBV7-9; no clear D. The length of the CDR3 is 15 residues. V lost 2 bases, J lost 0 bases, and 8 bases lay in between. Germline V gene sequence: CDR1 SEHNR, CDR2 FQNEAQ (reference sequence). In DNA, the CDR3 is TGTGCCAGCAGCTTAAGTAGCCCCTCTGGAAACACCATATATTTT. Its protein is CASSLSSPSGNTIYF.

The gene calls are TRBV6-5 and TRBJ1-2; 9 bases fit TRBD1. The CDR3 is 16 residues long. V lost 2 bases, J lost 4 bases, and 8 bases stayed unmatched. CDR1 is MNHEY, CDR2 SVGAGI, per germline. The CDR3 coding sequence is TGTGCCAGCAGTTACCAAGAGGGACAGGGTTTCTATGGCTACACCTTC. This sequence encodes CASSYQEGQGFYGYTF.